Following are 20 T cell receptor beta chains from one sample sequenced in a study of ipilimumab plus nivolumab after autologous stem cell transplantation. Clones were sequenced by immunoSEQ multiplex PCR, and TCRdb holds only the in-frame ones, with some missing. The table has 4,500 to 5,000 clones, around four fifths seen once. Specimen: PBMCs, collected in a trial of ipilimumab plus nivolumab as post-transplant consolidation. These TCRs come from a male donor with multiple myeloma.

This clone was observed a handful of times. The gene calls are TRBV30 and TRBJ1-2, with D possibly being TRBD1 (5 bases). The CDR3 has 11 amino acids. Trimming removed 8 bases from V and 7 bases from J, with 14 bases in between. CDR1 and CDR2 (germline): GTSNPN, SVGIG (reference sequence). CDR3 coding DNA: TGTGCCGGAACAAGGGGACGTGGCTACACCTTC. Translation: CAGTRGRGYTF.

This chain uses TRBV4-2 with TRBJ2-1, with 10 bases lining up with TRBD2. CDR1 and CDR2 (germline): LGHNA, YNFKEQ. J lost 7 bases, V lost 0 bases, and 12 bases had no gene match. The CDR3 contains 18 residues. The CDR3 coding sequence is TGTGCCAGCAGCCAAGACATCCCGGCTAGCGGGGGCCAAAATGAGCAGTTCTTC. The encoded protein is CASSQDIPASGGQNEQFF.

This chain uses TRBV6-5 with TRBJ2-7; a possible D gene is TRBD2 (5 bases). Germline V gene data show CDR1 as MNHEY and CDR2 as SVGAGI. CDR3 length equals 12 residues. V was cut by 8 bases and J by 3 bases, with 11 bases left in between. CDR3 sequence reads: CASGTAGYEQYF. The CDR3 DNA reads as TGTGCCAGCGGCACGGCGGGCTACGAGCAGTACTTC.

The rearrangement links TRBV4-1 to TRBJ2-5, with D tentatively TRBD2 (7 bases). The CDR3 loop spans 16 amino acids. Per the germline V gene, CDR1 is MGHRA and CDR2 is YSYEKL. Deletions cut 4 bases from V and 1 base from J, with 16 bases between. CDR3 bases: TGCGCCAGCAGCCCGGTGGCGGGGGCCAGCCAAGAGACCCAGTACTTC. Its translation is CASSPVAGASQETQYF.

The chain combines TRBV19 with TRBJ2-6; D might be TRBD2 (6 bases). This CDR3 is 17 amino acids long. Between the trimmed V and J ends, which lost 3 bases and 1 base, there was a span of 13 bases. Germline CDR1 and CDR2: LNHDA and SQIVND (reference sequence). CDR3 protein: CASSMEGRASGANVLTF. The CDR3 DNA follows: TGTGCCAGTAGTATGGAGGGTAGAGCTTCTGGGGCCAACGTCCTGACTTTC.

The CDR3 nucleotides are TGTGCCAGCAGCAGAGGGACTCACACTTCATCCTACGAGCAGTACTTC. This translates into CASSRGTHTSSYEQYF. The rearrangement uses TRBV7-2 and TRBJ2-7; D is possibly TRBD2 (6 bases). V was cut by 5 bases and J by 1 base, with 18 bases left in between. CDR3 length: 16 residues. Looked up from germline, CDR1 is SGHTA and CDR2 is FQGNSA.

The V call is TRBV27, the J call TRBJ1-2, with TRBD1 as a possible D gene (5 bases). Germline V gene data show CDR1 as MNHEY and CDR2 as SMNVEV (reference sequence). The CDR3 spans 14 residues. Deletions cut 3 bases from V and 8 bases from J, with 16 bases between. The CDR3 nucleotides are TGTGCCAGCAGTTTCGCCGACGGGGCCGGCGGCTACACCTTC. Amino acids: CASSFADGAGGYTF.

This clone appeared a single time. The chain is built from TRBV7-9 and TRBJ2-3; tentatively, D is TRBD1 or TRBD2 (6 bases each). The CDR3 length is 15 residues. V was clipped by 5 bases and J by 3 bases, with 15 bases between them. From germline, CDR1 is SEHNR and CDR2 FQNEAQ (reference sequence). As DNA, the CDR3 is TGTGCCAGCAGCGGGAACGGGGGCAAGACAGATACGCAGTATTTT. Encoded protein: CASSGNGGKTDTQYF.

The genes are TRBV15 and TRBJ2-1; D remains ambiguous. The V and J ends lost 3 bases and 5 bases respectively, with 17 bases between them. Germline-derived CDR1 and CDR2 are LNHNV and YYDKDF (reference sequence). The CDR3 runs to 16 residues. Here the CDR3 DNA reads TGTGCCACCAGCAGTCACGGAGTACGGGCCAACAATGAGCAGTTCTTC. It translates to CATSSHGVRANNEQFF.

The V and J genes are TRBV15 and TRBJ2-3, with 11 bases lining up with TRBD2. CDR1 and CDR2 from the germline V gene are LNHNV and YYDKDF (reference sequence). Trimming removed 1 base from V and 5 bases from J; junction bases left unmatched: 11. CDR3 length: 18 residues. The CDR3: CATSRGLAGTGVRDTQYF. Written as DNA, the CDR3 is TGTGCCACCAGCAGAGGACTAGCGGGGACGGGTGTGAGAGATACGCAGTATTTT.

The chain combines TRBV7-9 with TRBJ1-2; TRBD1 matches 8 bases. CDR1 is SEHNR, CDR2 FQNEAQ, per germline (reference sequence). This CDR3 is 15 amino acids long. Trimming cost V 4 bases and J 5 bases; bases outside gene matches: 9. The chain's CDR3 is CASSSQNQGAYGYTF. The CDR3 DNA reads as TGTGCCAGCAGCTCCCAAAACCAGGGGGCGTATGGCTACACCTTC.

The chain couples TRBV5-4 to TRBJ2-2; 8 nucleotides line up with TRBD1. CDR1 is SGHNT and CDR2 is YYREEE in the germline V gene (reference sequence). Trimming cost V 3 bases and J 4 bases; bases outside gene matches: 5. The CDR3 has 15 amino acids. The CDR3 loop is CASSSDRVATGELFF. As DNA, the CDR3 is TGTGCCAGCAGCTCGGACAGGGTGGCCACCGGGGAGCTGTTTTTT.

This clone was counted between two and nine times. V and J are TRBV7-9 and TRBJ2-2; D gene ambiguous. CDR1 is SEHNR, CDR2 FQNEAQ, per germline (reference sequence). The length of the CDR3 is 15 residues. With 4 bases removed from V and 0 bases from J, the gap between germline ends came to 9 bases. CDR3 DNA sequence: TGTGCCAGCAGCTCAGAGCGAGCGAACACCGGGGAGCTGTTTTTT. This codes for CASSSERANTGELFF.

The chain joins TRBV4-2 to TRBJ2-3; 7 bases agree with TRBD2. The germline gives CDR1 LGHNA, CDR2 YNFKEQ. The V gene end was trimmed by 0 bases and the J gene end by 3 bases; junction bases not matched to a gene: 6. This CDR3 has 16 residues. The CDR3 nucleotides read TGTGCCAGCAGCCAAGAGGAGCGGGGTCCGACAGATACGCAGTATTTT. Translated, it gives CASSQEERGPTDTQYF.

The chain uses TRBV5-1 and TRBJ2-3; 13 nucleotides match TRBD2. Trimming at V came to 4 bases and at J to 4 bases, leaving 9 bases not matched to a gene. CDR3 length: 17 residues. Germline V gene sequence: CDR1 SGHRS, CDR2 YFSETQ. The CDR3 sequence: CASSRLAGGWAADTQYF. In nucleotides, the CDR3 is TGCGCCAGCAGCCGACTAGCGGGGGGATGGGCGGCAGATACGCAGTATTTT.

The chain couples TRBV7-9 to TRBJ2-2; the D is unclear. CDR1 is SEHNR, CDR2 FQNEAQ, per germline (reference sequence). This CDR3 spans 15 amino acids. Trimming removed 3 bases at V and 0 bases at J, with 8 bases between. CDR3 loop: CASSFGRSNTGELFF. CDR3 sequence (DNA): TGTGCCAGCAGCTTCGGCCGATCGAACACCGGGGAGCTGTTTTTT.

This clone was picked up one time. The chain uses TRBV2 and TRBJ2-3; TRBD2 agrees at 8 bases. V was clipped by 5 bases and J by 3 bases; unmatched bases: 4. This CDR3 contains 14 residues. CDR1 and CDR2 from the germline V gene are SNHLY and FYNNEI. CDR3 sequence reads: CASSRSGGTDTQYF. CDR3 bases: TGTGCCAGCAGTCGAAGCGGGGGAACAGATACGCAGTATTTT. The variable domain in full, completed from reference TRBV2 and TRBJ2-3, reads EPEVTQTPSHQVTQMGQEVILRCVPISNHLYFYWYRQILGQKVEFLVSFYNNEISEKSEIFDDQFSVERPDGSNFTLKIRSTKLEDSAMYFCASSRSGGTDTQYFGPGTRLTVL.

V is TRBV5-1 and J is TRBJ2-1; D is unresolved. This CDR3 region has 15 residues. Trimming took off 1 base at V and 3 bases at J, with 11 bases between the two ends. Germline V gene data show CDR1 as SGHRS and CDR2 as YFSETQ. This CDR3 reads CASSLSLEVYNEQFF. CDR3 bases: TGCGCCAGCAGCTTGTCGCTGGAAGTCTACAATGAGCAGTTCTTC.

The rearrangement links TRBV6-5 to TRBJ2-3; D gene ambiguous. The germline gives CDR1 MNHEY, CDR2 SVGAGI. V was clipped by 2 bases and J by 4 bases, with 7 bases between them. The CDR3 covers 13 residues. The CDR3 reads CASSYRTADTQYF. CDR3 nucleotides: TGTGCCAGCAGTTACAGGACGGCAGATACGCAGTATTTT.

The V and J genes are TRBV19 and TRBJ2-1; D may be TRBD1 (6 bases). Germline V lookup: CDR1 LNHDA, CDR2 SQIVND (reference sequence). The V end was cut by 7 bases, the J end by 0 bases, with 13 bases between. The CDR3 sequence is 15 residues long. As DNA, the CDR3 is TGTGCCAGTACTCCAGGGGCGAACTCCTACAATGAGCAGTTCTTC. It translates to CASTPGANSYNEQFF.